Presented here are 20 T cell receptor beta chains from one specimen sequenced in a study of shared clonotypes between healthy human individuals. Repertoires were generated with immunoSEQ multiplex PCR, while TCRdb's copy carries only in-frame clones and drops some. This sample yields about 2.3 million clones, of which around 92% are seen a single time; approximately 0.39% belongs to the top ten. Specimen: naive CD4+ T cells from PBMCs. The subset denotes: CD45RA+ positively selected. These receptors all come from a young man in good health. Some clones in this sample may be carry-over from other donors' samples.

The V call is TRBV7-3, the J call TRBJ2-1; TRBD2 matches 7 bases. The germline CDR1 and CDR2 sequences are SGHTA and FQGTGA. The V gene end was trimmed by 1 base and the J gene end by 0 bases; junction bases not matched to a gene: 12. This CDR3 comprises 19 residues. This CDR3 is CASSLIGRTISSSYNEQFF. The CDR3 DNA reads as TGTGCCAGCAGCTTAATCGGGAGGACCATCTCGAGCTCCTACAATGAGCAGTTCTTC.

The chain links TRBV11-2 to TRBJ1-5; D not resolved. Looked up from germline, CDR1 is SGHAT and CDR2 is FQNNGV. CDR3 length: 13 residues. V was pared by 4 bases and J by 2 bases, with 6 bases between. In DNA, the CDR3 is TGTGCCAGCAGCTCCCGGGGCAATCAGCCCCAGCATTTT. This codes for CASSSRGNQPQHF.

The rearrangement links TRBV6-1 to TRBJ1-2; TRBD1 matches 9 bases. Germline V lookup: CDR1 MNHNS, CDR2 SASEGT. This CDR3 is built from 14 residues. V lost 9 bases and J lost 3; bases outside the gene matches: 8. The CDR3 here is CASYPGQGDYGYTF. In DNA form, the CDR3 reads TGTGCCAGTTATCCGGGACAGGGTGACTATGGCTACACCTTC.

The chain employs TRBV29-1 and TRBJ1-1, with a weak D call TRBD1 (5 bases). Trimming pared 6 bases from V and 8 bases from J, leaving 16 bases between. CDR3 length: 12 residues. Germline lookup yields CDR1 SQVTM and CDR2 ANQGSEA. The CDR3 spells CSVFWDGTEAFF. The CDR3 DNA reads TGCAGCGTCTTCTGGGACGGCACAGAAGCTTTCTTT.

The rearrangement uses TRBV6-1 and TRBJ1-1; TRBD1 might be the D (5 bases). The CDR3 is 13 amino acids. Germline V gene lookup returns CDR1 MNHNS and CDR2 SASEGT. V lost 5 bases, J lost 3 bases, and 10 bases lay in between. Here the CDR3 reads CASSLRGYTEAFF. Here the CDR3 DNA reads TGTGCCAGCAGTTTAAGGGGTTACACTGAAGCTTTCTTT.

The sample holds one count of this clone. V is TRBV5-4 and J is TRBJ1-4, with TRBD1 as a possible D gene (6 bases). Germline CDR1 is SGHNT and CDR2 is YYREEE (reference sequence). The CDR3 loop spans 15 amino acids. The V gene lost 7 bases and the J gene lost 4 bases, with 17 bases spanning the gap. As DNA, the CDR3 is TGTGCCAGCGCTGAGGGGGGCGCGGGTAATGAAAAACTGTTTTTT. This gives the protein CASAEGGAGNEKLFF.

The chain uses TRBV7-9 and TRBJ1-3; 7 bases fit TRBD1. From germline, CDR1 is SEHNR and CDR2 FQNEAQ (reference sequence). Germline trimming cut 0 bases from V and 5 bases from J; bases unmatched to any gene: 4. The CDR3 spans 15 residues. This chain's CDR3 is CASSLAGTARNTIYF. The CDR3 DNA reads TGTGCCAGCAGCTTAGCCGGGACAGCTAGAAACACCATATATTTT.

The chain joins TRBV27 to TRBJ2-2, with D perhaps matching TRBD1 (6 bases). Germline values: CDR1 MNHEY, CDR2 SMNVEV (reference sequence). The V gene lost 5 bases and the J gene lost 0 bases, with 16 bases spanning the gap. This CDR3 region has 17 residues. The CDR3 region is CASSPYSWTANTGELFF. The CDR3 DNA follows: TGTGCCAGCAGTCCCTATTCTTGGACAGCGAACACCGGGGAGCTGTTTTTT.

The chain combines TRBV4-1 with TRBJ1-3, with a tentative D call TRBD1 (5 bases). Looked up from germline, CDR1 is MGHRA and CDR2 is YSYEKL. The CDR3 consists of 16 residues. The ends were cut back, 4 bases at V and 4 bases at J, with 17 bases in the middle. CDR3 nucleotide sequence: TGCGCCAGCAGCCCCCGGGACTCTCCACGGGGAAACACCATATATTTT. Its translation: CASSPRDSPRGNTIYF.

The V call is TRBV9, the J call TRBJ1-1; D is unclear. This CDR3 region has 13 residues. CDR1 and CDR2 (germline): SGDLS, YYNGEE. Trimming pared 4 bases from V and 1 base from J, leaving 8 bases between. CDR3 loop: CASSFLANTEAFF. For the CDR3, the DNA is TGTGCCAGCAGCTTCCTAGCGAACACTGAAGCTTTCTTT.

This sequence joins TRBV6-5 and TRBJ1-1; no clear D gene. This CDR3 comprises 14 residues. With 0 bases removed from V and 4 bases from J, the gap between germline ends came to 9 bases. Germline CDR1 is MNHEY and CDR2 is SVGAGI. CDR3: CASSYSLHPTEAFF. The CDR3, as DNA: TGTGCCAGCAGTTACTCTTTGCACCCCACTGAAGCTTTCTTT.

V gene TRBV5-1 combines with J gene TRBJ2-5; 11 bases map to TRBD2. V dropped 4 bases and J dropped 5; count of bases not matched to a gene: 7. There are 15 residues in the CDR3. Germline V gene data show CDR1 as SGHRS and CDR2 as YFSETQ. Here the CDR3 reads CASSPGTSGYETQYF. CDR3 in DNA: TGCGCCAGCAGCCCGGGGACTAGCGGCTATGAGACCCAGTACTTC.

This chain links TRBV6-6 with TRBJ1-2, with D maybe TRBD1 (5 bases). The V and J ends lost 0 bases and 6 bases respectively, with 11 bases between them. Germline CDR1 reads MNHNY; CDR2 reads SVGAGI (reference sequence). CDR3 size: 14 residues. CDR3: CASSYSQGQNGYTF. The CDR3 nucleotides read TGTGCCAGCAGTTACTCCCAGGGCCAAAATGGCTACACCTTC.

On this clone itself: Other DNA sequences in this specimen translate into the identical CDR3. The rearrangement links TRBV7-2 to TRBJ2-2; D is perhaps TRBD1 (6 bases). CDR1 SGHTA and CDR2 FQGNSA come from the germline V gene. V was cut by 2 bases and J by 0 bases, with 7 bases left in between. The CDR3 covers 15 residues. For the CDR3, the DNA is TGTGCCAGCAGCTTACGACAGGCGAACACCGGGGAGCTGTTTTTT. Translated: CASSLRQANTGELFF.

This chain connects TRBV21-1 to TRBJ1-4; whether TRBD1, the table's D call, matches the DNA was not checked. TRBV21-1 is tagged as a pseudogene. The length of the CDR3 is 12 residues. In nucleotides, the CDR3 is TGTGCCAGGCGGGACAGCAAAGAAAAACTGTTTTTT. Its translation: CARRDSKEKLFF.

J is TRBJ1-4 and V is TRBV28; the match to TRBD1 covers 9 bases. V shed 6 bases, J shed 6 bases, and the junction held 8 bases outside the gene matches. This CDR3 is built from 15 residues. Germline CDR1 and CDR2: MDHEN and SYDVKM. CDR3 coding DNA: TGTGCCAGCAGCCCCAGGACAGGGGACCATGAAAAACTGTTTTTT. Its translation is CASSPRTGDHEKLFF.

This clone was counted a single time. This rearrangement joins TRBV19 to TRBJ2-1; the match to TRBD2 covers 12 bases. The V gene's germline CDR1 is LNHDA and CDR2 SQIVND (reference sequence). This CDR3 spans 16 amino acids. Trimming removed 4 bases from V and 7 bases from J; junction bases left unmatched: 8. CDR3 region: CASSTPTSGRGNEQFF. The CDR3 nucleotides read TGTGCCAGTAGTACCCCGACTAGCGGGAGAGGTAATGAGCAGTTCTTC.

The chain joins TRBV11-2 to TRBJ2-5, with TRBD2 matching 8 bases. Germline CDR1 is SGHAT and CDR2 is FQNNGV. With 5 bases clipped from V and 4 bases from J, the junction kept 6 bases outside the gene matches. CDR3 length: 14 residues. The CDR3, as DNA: TGTGCCAGCAGCCCGGGGGGGGCGCCAGAGACCCAGTACTTC. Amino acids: CASSPGGAPETQYF.

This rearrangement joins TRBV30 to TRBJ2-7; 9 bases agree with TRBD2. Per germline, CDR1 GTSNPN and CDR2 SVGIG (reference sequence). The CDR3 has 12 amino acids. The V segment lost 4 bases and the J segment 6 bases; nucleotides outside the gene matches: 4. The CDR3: CAWTSGRSEQYF. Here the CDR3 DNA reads TGTGCCTGGACCAGCGGGAGGAGCGAGCAGTACTTC. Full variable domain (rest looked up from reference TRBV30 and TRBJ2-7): SQTIHQWPATLVQPVGSPLSLECTVEGTSNPNLYWYRQAAGRGLQLLFYSVGIGQISSEVPQNLSASRPQDRQFILSSKKLLLSDSGFYLCAWTSGRSEQYFGPGTRLTVT.

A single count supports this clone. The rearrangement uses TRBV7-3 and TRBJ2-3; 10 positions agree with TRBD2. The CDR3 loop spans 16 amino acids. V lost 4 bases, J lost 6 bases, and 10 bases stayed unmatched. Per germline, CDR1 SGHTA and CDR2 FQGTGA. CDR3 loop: CASSWGLAPSSDTQYF. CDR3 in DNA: TGTGCCAGCAGCTGGGGACTAGCGCCAAGTTCGGATACGCAGTATTTT. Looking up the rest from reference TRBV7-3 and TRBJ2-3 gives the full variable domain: GAGVSQTPSNKVTEKGKYVELRCDPISGHTALYWYRQSLGQGPEFLIYFQGTGAADDSGLPNDRFFAVRPEGSVSTLKIQRTERGDSAVYLCASSWGLAPSSDTQYFGPGTRLTVL.